This record looks at one TCR beta chain sequence and its context. PCR used 60 Vbeta primers and 13 Jbeta primers. Generated by immunoSEQ multiplex PCR, the TCRdb table keeps only in-frame clones and is missing some. The sample has 110,000 to 150,000 clones, roughly 75% seen once. The data belong to a study of cytomegalovirus exposure and HLA in healthy donors. The specimen sequenced was PBMCs. This TCR derives from a man in his forties in good health and CMV-seropositive.

CDR3 loop: CASRTGLNTEAFF. As DNA, the CDR3 is TGTGCCAGCAGGACAGGTTTGAACACTGAAGCTTTCTTT. The chain uses TRBV11-2 and TRBJ1-1; a weak D match, TRBD1 (6 bases). Germline CDR1 is SGHAT and CDR2 is FQNNGV. Between the trimmed V and J ends, which lost 6 bases and 0 bases, there was a span of 8 bases. The CDR3 covers 13 residues.